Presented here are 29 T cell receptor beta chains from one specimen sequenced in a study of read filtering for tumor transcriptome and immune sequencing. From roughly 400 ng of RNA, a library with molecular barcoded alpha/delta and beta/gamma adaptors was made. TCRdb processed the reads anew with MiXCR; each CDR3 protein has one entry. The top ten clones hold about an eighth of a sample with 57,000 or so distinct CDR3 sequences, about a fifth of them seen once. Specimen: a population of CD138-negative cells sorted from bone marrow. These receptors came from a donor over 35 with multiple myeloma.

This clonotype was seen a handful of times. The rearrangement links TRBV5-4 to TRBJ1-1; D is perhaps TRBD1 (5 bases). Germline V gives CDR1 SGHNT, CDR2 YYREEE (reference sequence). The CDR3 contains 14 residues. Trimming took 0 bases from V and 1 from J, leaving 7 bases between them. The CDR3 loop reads CASSLVGGNTEAFF. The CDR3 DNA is TGTGCCAGCAGCTTGGTCGGGGGGAACACTGAAGCTTTCTTT.

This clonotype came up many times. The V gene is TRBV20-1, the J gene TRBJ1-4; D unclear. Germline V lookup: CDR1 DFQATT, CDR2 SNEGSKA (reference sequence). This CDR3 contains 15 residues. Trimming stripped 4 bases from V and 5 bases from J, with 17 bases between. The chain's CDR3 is CSATPLGSSNEKLFF. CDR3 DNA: TGCAGTGCTACCCCCCTCGGGTCCTCGAATGAAAAACTGTTTTTT.

The CDR3, as DNA: TGCGCCAGCCATGCTACGGGGGGAGATACGCAGTATTTT. As protein: CASHATGGDTQYF. The V and J genes are TRBV5-1 and TRBJ2-3; 7 bases are shared with TRBD2. CDR3 length equals 13 residues. The trim removed 7 bases at V and 5 bases at J, leaving 7 bases unmatched. Per germline, CDR1 SGHRS and CDR2 YFSETQ.

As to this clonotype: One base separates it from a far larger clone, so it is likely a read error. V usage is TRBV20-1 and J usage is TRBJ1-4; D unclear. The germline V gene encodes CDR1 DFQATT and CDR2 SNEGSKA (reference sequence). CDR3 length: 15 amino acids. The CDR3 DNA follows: TGCAGTGCTAGCAGCTCTAGCGGGAGAACGGATACGCGGTATTTT. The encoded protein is CSASSSSGRTDTRYF.

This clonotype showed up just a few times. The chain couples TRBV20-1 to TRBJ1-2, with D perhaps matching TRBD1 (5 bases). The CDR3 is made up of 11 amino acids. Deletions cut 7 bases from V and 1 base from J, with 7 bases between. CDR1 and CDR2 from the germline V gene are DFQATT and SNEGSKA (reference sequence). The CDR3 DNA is TGCAGTGGGGGCCTTAACTATGGCTACACCTTC. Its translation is CSGGLNYGYTF.

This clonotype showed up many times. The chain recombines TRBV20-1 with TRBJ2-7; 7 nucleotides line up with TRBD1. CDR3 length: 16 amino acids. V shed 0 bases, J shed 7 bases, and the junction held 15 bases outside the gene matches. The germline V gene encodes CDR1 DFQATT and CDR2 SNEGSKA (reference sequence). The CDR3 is CSARDLGTDTRREQYF. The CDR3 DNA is TGCAGTGCTAGAGATCTCGGGACAGATACTCGACGGGAGCAGTACTTC.

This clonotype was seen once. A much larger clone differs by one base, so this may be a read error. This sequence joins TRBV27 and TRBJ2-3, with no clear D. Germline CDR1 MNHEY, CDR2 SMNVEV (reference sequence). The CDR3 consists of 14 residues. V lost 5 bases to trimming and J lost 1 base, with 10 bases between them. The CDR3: CASSQMIGTDTQYF. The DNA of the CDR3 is TGTGCCAGCAGTCAAATGATCGGCACAGATACGCAGTATTTT.

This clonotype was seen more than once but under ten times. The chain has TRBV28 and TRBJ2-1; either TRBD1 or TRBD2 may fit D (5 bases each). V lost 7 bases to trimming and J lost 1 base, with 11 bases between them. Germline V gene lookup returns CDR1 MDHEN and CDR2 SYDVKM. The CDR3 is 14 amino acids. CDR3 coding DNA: TGTGCCAGCACCTCCGAGGGGTCCTACAATGAGCAGTTCTTC. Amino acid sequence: CASTSEGSYNEQFF.

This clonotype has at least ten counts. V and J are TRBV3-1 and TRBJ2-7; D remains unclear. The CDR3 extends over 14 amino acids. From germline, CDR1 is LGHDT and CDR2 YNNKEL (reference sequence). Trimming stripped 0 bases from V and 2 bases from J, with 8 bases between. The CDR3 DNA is TGTGCCAGCAGCCAAGAATTTTTAACCTACGAGCAGTACTTC. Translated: CASSQEFLTYEQYF.

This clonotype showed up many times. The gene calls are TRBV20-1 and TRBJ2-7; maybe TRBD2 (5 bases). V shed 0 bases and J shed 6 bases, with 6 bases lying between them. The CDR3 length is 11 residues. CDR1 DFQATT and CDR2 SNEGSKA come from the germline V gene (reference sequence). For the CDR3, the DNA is TGCAGTGCTAGAGATCGGGGCGAGCAGTACTTC. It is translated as CSARDRGEQYF.

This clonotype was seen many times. In DNA form, the CDR3 reads TGTGCCACCAGCAGAGAGGGCAGCGGGACAGTTCAGTGGGGTGGGACAGATACGCAGTATTTT. It yields the protein CATSREGSGTVQWGGTDTQYF. The chain uses TRBV15 and TRBJ2-3; D is possibly TRBD1 or TRBD2 (7 bases each). V lost 0 bases and J 3 bases, leaving 28 bases between the germline ends. This CDR3 has 21 amino acids. The germline gives CDR1 LNHNV, CDR2 YYDKDF (reference sequence).

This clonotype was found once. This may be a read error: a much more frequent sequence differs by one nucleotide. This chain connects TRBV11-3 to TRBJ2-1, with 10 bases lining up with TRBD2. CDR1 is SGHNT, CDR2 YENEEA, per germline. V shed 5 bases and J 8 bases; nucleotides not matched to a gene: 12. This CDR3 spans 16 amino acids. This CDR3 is CASSLEAGGPRDEQFF. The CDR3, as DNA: TGTGCCAGCAGCCTTGAAGCGGGAGGGCCTAGAGATGAGCAGTTCTTC.

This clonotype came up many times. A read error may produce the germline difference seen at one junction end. Here the CDR3 reads CSAVDRGLIWF. The CDR3 DNA sequence: TGCAGTGCTGTGGACAGGGGTTTAATCTGGTTC. The V call is TRBV20-1, the J call TRBJ2-5, with 9 bases that match TRBD1. The length of the CDR3 is 11 residues. Germline-derived CDR1 and CDR2 are DFQATT and SNEGSKA (reference sequence).

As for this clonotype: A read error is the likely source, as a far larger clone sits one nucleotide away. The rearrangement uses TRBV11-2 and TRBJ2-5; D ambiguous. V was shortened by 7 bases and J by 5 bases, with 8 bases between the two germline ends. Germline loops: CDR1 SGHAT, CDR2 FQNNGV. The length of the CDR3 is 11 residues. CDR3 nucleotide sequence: TGTGCCAGCAACTCAATGGAGACCCAGTACTTC. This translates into CASNSMETQYF.

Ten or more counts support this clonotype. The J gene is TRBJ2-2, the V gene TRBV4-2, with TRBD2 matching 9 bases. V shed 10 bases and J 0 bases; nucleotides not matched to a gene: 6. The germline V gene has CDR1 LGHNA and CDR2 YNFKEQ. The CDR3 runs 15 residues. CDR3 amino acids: CATTRGGANTGELFF. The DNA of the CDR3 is TGTGCCACGACCCGCGGGGGGGCGAACACCGGGGAGCTGTTTTTT.

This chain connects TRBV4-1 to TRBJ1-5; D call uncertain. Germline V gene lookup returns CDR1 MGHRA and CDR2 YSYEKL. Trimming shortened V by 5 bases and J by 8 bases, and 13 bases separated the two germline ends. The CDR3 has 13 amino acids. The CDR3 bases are TGCGCCAGCAGCACCTCCGGGTTAGAGCCCCAGCATTTT. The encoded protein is CASSTSGLEPQHF.

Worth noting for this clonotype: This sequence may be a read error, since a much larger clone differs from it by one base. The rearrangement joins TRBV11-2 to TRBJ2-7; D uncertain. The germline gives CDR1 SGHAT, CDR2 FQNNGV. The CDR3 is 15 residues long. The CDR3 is CASSLSPASAYEQHF. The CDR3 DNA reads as TGTGCCAGCAGCTTAAGCCCAGCCAGCGCCTACGAGCAGCACTTC.

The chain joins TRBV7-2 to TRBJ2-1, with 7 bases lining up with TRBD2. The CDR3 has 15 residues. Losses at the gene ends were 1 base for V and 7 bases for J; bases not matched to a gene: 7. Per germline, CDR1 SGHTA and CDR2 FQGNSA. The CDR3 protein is CASSLVAGFGNEQFF. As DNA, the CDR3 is TGTGCCAGCAGCTTAGTAGCGGGTTTCGGAAATGAGCAGTTCTTC. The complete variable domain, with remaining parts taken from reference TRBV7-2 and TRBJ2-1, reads GAGVSQSPSNKVTEKGKDVELRCDPISGHTALYWYRQSLGQGLEFLIYFQGNSAPDKSGLPSDRFSAERTGGSVSTLTIQRTQQEDSAVYLCASSLVAGFGNEQFFGPGTRLTVL.

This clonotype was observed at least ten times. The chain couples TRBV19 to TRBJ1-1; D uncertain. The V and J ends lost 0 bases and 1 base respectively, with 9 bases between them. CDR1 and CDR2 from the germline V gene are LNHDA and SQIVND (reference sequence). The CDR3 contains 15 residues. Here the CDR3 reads CASSIDGGGNTEAFF. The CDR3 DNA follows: TGTGCCAGTAGTATAGATGGCGGAGGGAACACTGAAGCTTTCTTT.

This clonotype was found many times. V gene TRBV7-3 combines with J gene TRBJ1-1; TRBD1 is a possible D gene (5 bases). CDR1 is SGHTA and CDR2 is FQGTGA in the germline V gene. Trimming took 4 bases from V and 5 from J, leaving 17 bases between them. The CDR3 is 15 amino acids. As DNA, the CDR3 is TGTGCCAGCAGCTCCGGATCAGGGTTAAGGACTGAAGCTTTCTTT. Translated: CASSSGSGLRTEAFF.

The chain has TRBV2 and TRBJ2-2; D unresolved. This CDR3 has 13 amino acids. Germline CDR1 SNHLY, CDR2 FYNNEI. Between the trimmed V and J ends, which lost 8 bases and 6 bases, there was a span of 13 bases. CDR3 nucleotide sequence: TGTGCCAGCCTGTCGGATCCACCCGGGGAGCTGTTTTTT. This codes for CASLSDPPGELFF.

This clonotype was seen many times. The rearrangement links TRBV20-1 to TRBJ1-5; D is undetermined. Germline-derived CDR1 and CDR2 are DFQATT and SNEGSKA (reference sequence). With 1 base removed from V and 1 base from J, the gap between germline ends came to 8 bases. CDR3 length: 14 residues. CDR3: CSARVAKSNQPQHF. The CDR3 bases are TGCAGTGCTAGAGTAGCGAAGAGCAATCAGCCCCAGCATTTT.

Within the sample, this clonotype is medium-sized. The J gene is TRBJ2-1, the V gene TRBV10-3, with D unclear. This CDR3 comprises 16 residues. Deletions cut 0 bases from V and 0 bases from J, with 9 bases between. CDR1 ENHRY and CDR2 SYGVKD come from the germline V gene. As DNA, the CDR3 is TGTGCCATCAGTGAGTCAGTACTGATCTCCTACAATGAGCAGTTCTTC. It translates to CAISESVLISYNEQFF.

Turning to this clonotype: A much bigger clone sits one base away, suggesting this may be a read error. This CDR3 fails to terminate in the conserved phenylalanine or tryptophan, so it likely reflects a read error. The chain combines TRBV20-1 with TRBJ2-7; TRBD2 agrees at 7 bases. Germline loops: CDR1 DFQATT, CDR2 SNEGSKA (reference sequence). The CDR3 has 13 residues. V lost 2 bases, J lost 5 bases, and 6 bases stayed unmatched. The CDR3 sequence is CSARSQGGHEQYL. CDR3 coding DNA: TGCAGTGCTAGAAGCCAGGGAGGGCACGAGCAGTACCTC.

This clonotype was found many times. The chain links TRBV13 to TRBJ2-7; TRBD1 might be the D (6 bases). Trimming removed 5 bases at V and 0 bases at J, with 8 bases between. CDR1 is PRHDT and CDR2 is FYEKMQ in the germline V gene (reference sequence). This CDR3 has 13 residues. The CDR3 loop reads CASSPGHSYEQYF. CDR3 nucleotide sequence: TGTGCCAGCAGCCCGGGACACTCCTACGAGCAGTACTTC.

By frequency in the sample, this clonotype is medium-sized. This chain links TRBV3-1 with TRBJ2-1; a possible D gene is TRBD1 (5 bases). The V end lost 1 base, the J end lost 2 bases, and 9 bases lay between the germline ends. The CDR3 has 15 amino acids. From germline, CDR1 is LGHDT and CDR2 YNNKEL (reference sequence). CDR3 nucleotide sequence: TGTGCCAGCAGCCAAGGTCGACAGACCTACAATGAGCAGTTCTTC. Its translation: CASSQGRQTYNEQFF.

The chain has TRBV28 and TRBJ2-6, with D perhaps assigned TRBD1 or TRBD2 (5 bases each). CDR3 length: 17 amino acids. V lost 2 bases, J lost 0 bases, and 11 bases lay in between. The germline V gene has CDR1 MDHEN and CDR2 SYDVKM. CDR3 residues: CASSLGTILSGANVLTF. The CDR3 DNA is TGTGCCAGCAGTTTAGGGACGATTCTCTCTGGGGCCAACGTCCTGACTTTC.

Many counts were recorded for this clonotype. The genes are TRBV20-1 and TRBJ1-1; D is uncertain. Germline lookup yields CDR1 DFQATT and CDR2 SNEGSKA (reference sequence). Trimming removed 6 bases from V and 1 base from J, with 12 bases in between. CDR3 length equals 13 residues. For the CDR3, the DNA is TGCAGTGCGCCAGGACGGACGAACACTGAAGCTTTCTTT. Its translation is CSAPGRTNTEAFF.

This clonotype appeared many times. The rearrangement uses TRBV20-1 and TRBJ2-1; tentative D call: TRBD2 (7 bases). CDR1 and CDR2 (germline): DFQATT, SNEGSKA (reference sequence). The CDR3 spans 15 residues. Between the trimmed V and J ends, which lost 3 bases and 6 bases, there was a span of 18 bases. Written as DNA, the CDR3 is TGCAGTGCTAGTGGGTGGGGGGGCCTATCCAATGAGCAGTTCTTC. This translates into CSASGWGGLSNEQFF.